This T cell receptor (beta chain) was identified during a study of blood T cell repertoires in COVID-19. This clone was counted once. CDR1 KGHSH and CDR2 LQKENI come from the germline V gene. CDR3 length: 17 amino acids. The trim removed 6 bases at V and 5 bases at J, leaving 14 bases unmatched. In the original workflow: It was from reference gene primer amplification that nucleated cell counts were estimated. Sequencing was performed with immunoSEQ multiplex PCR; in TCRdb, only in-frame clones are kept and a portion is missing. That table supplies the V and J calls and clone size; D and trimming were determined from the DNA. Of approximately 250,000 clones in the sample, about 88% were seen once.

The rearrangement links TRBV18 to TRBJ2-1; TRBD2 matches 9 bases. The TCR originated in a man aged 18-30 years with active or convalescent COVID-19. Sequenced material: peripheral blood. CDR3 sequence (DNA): TGTGCCAGCTCGCCGCCGAGCCTGCGGGGGGGCCACAATGAGCAGTTCTTC. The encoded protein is CASSPPSLRGGHNEQFF. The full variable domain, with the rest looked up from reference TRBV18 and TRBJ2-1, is NAGVMQNPRHLVRRRGQEARLRCSPMKGHSHVYWYRQLPEEGLKFMVYLQKENIIDESGMPKERFSAEFPKEGPSILRIQQVVRGDSAAYFCASSPPSLRGGHNEQFFGPGTRLTVL.